This TCR beta chain originates from a study of blood T cell repertoires in COVID-19. Background on the study: T cells, B-cell-depleted T cells, or PBMCs provided the cDNA or gDNA that served as material.

Per the study methods: Estimates of nucleated cell counts were drawn from the amplification of reference gene primers. Some clones are missing from TCRdb's copy, which holds only in-frame ones; the method was immunoSEQ multiplex PCR. The V and J calls and clone size were taken over from that table, and D and trimming were inferred from the DNA. The table has 250,000 to 300,000 clones, approximately 85% seen once. Trimming stripped 2 bases from V and 0 bases from J, with 16 bases between. The CDR3 sequence is 17 residues long. Germline lookup yields CDR1 KGHSH and CDR2 LQKENI. The rearrangement joins TRBV18 to TRBJ1-2; tentatively, D is TRBD1 (6 bases). Sequencing used PBMCs or T cells enriched from blood (not recorded which). The origin of this receptor is a woman aged 45-65 years who had recovered from COVID-19. The CDR3 DNA reads as TGTGCCAGCTCACCAAGCGGACAGTCGAAAGCTAACTATGGCTACACCTTC. Encoded protein: CASSPSGQSKANYGYTF.